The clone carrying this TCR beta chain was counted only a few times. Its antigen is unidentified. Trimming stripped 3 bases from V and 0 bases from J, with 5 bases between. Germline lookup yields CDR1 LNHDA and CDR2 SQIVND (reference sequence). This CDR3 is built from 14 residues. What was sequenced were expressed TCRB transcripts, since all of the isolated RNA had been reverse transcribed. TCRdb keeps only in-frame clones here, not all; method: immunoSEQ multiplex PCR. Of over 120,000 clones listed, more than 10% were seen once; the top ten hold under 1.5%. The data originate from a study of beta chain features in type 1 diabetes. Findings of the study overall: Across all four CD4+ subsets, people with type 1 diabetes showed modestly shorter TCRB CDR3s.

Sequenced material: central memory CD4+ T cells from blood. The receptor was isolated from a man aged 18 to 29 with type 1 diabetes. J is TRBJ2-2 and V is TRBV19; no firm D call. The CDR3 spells CASSIQSNTGELFF. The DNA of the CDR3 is TGTGCCAGTAGTATTCAATCGAACACCGGGGAGCTGTTTTTT.